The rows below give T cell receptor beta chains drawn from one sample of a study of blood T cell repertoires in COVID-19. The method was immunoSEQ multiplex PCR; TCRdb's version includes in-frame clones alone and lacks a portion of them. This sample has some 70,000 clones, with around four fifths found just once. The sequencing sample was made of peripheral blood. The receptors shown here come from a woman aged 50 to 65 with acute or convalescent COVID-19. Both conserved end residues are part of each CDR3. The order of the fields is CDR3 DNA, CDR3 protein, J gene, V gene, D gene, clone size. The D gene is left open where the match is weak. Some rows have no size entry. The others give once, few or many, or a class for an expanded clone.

CDR3 DNA: TGCGCCAGCAGCCAAGTGAATATGGGACTAAAAGAGACCCAGTACTTC; CDR3 protein: CASSQVNMGLKETQYF; J gene: TRBJ2-5; V gene: TRBV4-1; D gene: TRBD2; clone size: NA
CDR3 DNA: TGTGCCAGCAGCCCCCGGACAGTCTACAATGAGCAGTTCTTC; CDR3 protein: CASSPRTVYNEQFF; J gene: TRBJ2-1; V gene: TRBV6-6; D gene: NA; clone size: NA
CDR3 DNA: TGTGCCAGCTCACTCACCGCGGGGAATCAGCCCCAGCATTTT; CDR3 protein: CASSLTAGNQPQHF; J gene: TRBJ1-5; V gene: TRBV18; D gene: NA; clone size: NA
CDR3 DNA: TGTGCCAGCAGCCCCCGGACGGGGGGATCGGCTGAAGCTTTCTTT; CDR3 protein: CASSPRTGGSAEAFF; J gene: TRBJ1-1; V gene: TRBV7-6; D gene: NA; clone size: NA
CDR3 DNA: TGTGCCAGCTCACCTATAAGAGACACTGAAGCTTTCTTT; CDR3 protein: CASSPIRDTEAFF; J gene: TRBJ1-1; V gene: TRBV18; D gene: NA; clone size: NA
CDR3 DNA: TGCGCCAGCAGCTTGGGACAGGACTCCTACGAGCAGTACTTC; CDR3 protein: CASSLGQDSYEQYF; J gene: TRBJ2-7; V gene: TRBV5-1; D gene: NA; clone size: NA
CDR3 DNA: TGTGCCAGCAGCCTGGGAGTGGCGGGGGGCTACGAGCAGTACTTC; CDR3 protein: CASSLGVAGGYEQYF; J gene: TRBJ2-7; V gene: TRBV5-4; D gene: TRBD2; clone size: once
CDR3 DNA: TGTGCCAGCAGCCTAGACGGGGATTATTCACCCCTCCACTTT; CDR3 protein: CASSLDGDYSPLHF; J gene: TRBJ1-6; V gene: TRBV9; D gene: NA; clone size: NA
CDR3 DNA: TGTGCCAGCTCACCCACACCCGGAGGGGACGGAAACACCATATATTTT; CDR3 protein: CASSPTPGGDGNTIYF; J gene: TRBJ1-3; V gene: TRBV18; D gene: NA; clone size: NA
CDR3 DNA: TGTGCCAGCACCCTCGGCAGGGCGGATGGCTACACCTTC; CDR3 protein: CASTLGRADGYTF; J gene: TRBJ1-2; V gene: TRBV6-5; D gene: NA; clone size: once
CDR3 DNA: TGTGCCAGCAGCCCGCGACAGGAAATAAACTATGGCTACACCTTC; CDR3 protein: CASSPRQEINYGYTF; J gene: TRBJ1-2; V gene: TRBV4-2; D gene: NA; clone size: NA
CDR3 DNA: TGTGCCAGCAATAGTCTAGCGGGATACAATGAGCAGTTCTTC; CDR3 protein: CASNSLAGYNEQFF; J gene: TRBJ2-1; V gene: TRBV2; D gene: TRBD2; clone size: NA
CDR3 DNA: TGTGCCAGCAGCTTGTCCCTATCCTCCAACGAGCAGTACTTC; CDR3 protein: CASSLSLSSNEQYF; J gene: TRBJ2-7; V gene: TRBV5-4; D gene: NA; clone size: NA
CDR3 DNA: TGTGCCAGTCGCGGGCAGGTGAACACTGAAGCTTTCTTT; CDR3 protein: CASRGQVNTEAFF; J gene: TRBJ1-1; V gene: TRBV2; D gene: NA; clone size: NA